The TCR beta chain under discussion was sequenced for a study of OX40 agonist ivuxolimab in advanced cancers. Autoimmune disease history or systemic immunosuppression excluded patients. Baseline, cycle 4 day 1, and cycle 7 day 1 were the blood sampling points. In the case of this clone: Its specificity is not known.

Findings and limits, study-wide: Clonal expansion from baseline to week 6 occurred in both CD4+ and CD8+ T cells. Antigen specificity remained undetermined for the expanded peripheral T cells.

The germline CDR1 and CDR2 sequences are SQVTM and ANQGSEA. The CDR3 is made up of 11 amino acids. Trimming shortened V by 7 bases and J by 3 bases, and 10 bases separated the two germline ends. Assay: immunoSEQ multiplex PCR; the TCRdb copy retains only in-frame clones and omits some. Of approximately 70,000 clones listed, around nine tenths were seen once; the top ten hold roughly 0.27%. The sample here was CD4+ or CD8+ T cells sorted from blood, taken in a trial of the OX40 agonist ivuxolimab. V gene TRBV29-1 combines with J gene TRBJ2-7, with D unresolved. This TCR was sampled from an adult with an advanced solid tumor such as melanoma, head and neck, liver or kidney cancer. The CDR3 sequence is CSAQTVYEQYF. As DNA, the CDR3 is TGCAGCGCCCAGACCGTCTACGAGCAGTACTTC.